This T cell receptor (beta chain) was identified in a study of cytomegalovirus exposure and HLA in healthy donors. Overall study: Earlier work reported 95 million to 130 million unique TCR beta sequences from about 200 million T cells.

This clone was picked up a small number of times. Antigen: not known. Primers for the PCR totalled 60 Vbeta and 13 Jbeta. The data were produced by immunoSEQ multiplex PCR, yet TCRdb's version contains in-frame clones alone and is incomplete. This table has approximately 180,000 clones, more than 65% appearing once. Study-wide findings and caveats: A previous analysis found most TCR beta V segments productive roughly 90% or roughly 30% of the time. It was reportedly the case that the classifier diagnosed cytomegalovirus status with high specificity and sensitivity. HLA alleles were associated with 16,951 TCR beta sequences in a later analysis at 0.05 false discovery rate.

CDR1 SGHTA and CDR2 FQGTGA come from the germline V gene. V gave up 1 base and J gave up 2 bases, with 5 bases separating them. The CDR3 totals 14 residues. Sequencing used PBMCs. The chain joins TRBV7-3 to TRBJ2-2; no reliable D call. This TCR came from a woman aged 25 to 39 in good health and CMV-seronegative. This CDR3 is CASSLNSNTGELFF. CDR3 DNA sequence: TGTGCCAGCAGCTTAAATAGCAACACCGGGGAGCTGTTTTTT.